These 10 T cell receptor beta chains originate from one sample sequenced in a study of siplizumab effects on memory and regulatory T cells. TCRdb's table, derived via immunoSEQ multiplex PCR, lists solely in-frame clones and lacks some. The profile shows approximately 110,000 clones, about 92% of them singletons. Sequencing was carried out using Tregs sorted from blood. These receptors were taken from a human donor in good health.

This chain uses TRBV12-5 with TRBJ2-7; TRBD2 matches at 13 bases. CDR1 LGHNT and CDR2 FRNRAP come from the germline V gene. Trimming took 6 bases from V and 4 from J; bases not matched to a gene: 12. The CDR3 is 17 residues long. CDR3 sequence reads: CASGSIGLAGVGYEQYF. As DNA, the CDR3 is TGTGCTAGTGGATCAATTGGACTAGCGGGAGTGGGATACGAGCAGTACTTC.

The CDR3 coding sequence is TGTGCCAGCAGTTACGCAGGGTTGGGCAACACTGAAGCTTTCTTT. Translation: CASSYAGLGNTEAFF. The chain couples TRBV6-5 to TRBJ1-1; tentative D call: TRBD1 (5 bases). CDR3 length: 15 amino acids. The V gene lost 2 bases and the J gene lost 2 bases, with 12 bases spanning the gap. Germline loops: CDR1 MNHEY, CDR2 SVGAGI.

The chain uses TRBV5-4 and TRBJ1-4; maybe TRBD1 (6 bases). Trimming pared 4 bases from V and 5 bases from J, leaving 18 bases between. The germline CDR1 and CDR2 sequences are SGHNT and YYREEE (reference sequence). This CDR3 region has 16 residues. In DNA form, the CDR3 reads TGTGCCAGCAGCAGAAACTCAGGGGCTATCAATGAAAAACTGTTTTTT. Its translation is CASSRNSGAINEKLFF.

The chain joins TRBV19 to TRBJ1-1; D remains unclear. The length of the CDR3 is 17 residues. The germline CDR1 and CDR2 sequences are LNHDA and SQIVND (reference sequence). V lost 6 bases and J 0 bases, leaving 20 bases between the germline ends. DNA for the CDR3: TGTGCCAGTAGACCCGGATGGGGAGGGTCCCTGAACACTGAAGCTTTCTTT. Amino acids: CASRPGWGGSLNTEAFF.

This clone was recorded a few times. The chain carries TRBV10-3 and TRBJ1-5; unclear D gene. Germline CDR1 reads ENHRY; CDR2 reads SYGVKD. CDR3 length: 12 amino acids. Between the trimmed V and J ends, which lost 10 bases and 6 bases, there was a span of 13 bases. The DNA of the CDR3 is TGTGCCAACTCGGGTTCGGGTCAGCCCCAGCATTTT. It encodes CANSGSGQPQHF.

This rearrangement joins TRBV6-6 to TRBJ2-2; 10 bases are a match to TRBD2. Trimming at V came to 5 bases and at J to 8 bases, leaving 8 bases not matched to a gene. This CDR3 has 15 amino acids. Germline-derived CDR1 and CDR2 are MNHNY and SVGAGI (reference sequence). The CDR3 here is CASSHRLAGVGELFF. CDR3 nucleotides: TGTGCCAGCAGTCACAGACTAGCGGGCGTAGGGGAGCTGTTTTTT.

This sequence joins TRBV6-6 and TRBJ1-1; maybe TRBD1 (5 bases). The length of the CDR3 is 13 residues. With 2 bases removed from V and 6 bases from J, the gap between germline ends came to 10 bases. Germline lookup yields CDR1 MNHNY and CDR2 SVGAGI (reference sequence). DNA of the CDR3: TGTGCCAGCAGTTACCGCCAGGGCGCTGAAGCTTTCTTT. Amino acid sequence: CASSYRQGAEAFF.

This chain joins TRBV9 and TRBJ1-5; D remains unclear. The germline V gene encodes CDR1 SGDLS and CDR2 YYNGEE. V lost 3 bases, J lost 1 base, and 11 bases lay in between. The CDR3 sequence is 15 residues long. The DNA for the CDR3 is TGTGCCAGCAGCGCAGAACCTAGAAGCAATCAGCCCCAGCATTTT. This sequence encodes CASSAEPRSNQPQHF.

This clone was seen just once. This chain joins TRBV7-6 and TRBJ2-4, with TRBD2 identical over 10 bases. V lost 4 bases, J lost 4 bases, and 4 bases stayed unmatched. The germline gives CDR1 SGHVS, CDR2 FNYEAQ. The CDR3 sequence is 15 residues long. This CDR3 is CASSSELAGKNIQYF. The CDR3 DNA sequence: TGTGCCAGCAGCTCCGAACTAGCGGGAAAAAACATTCAGTACTTC.

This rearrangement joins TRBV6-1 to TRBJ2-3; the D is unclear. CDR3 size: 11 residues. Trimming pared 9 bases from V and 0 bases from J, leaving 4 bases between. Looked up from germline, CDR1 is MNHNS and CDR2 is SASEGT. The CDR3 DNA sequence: TGTGCCAGTACTAGCACAGATACGCAGTATTTT. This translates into CASTSTDTQYF.